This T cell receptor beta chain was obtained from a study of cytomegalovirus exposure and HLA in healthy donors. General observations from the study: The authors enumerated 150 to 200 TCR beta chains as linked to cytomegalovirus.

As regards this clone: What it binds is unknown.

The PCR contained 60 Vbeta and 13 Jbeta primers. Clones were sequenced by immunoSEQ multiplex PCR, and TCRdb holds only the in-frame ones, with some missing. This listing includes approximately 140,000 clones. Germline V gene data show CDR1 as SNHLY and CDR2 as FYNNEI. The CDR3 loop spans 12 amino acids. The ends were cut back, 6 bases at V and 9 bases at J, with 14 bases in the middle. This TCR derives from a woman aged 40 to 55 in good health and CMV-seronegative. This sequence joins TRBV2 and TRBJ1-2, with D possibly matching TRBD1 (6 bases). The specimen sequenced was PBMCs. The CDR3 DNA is TGTGCCAGCAGAGGGGACACCATCAGCTACACCTTC. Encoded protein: CASRGDTISYTF.